The sequence of this T cell receptor beta chain was determined in a study of blood T cell repertoires in COVID-19. Generated by immunoSEQ multiplex PCR, the TCRdb table keeps only in-frame clones and is missing some. This table holds roughly 26,000 clones, 83% found once. The CDR3 runs 14 residues. Trimming removed 6 bases at V and 0 bases at J, with 9 bases between. The germline gives CDR1 MNHEY, CDR2 SVGAGI. Sequencing was performed on peripheral blood. The TCR was taken from a human donor in a cohort sampled during active COVID-19. The chain joins TRBV6-5 to TRBJ1-3, with a weak D call TRBD1 (5 bases). DNA of the CDR3: TGTGCCAGCAGCCGAGACAGCTCTGGAAACACCATATATTTT. It codes for CASSRDSSGNTIYF.